This T cell receptor (beta chain) appears in the sequencing data of a study of T cell repertoires in cytomegalovirus infection. Study-level information: Public TCR beta signatures marked donors with CMV infection and the matching HLA. Study-wide results and limits: CMV-specific HLA-C-restricted TCR beta clonotypes dominated the ex vivo response. Cumulative frequency (of public TCR beta family members) identified carriers of CMV plus the relevant HLA.

MiXCR, run by TCRdb on the reads, gives a single entry per CDR3 protein. The data contain 450,000 to 600,000 distinct CDR3 sequences, approximately 10% of them singletons. V dropped 6 bases and J dropped 3 bases, with 17 bases sitting between them. This CDR3 spans 15 amino acids. Germline V gene lookup returns CDR1 SGHTA and CDR2 FQGNSA. Comments on this clonotype: As yet, its antigen is unknown.

The sequencing input was PBMCs. The chain links TRBV7-2 to TRBJ1-2; unclear D gene. The sequence derives from a human donor in good health (CMV status not recorded). Some clones in this sample may be carry-over from other donors' samples. CDR3 region: CASSPFSGLDYGYTF. The DNA for the CDR3 is TGTGCCAGCAGTCCTTTTTCGGGTTTGGACTATGGCTACACCTTC.